One sample yielded the 9 T cell receptor beta chains listed below, sequenced in a study of human T cells and chemical hapten exposure. Time point in this sample: pre-sensitization, week 0. The sample's treatment: therapeutic diphenylcyclopropenone sensitization with weekly scalp DPC. TCRdb independently ran MiXCR on the RACE reads; one entry per CDR3 protein. The table has around 380,000 distinct CDR3 sequences, 5% to 6.5% seen once. This specimen consisted of whole blood, obtained in connection with sensitization to the hapten diphenylcyclopropenone (DPC). These receptors were obtained from a woman aged 18-30 years with alopecia areata. Some clones in this sample may be carry-over from other donors' samples.

This clonotype was recorded at least ten times. The rearrangement joins TRBV7-2 to TRBJ2-3; 9 bases line up with TRBD2. The length of the CDR3 is 17 residues. Looked up from germline, CDR1 is SGHTA and CDR2 is FQGNSA. Trimming removed 3 bases from V and 0 bases from J; junction bases left unmatched: 7. The CDR3 DNA reads TGTGCCAGCAGCTTCGCTAGCGGGGTTCCTAGCACAGATACGCAGTATTTT. Translation gives CASSFASGVPSTDTQYF.

The chain is built from TRBV9 and TRBJ2-7; D remains ambiguous. CDR1 and CDR2 from the germline V gene are SGDLS and YYNGEE. The V gene lost 0 bases and the J gene lost 2 bases, with 12 bases spanning the gap. This CDR3 is built from 15 residues. CDR3 protein: CASSVAGGRTYEQYF. CDR3 DNA: TGTGCCAGCAGCGTAGCTGGTGGCAGGACCTACGAGCAGTACTTC.

The table lists this clonotype with a few counts. The chain uses TRBV7-2 and TRBJ1-2, with TRBD1 as a possible D gene (6 bases). The CDR3 sequence is 15 residues long. Germline assignment: CDR1 SGHTA and CDR2 FQGNSA. The V end was cut by 2 bases, the J end by 4 bases, with 14 bases between. The CDR3 loop reads CASSLTQGYVYGYTF. Here the CDR3 DNA reads TGTGCCAGCAGCTTAACGCAGGGGTACGTCTATGGCTACACCTTC.

This clonotype was counted many times. The genes are TRBV12-3 or TRBV12-4 and TRBJ1-6; unclear D gene. V lost 6 bases and J 10 bases, leaving 19 bases between the germline ends. There are 15 residues in the CDR3. CDR3 residues: CASSPTVLFNSPLHF. The CDR3 region has the DNA TGTGCCAGCAGCCCCACAGTGTTGTTTAACTCACCCCTCCACTTT.

The table lists this clonotype with many counts. Written as DNA, the CDR3 is TGCAGCGTTAGAGGGATAAACACCATATATTTT. Translating gives CSVRGINTIYF. The J gene is TRBJ1-3, the V gene TRBV29-1; D is uncertain. CDR1 is SQVTM and CDR2 is ANQGSEA in the germline V gene. This CDR3 contains 11 residues. The V gene lost 5 bases and the J gene lost 6 bases, with 8 bases spanning the gap.

This clonotype was observed a handful of times. V is TRBV27 and J is TRBJ2-1, with 8 bases fitting TRBD1. V dropped 3 bases and J dropped 15; count of bases not matched to a gene: 22. The germline CDR1 and CDR2 sequences are MNHEY and SMNVEV (reference sequence). There are 17 residues in the CDR3. For the CDR3, the DNA is TGTGCCAGCAGTTTCCCGGGCAGGGGGCGGCTACAAGTCATGCCGTTCTTC. This encodes CASSFPGRGRLQVMPFF.

This clonotype was seen a few times. The chain employs TRBV4-3 and TRBJ2-5, with D perhaps being TRBD1 or TRBD2 (6 bases each). V lost 0 bases and J 7 bases, leaving 9 bases between the germline ends. This CDR3 is built from 13 residues. CDR1 and CDR2 from the germline V gene are LGHNA and YSLEER. The CDR3 loop is CASSQDPGATQYF. The CDR3 nucleotides are TGCGCCAGCAGCCAAGATCCGGGGGCGACCCAGTACTTC.

The genes are TRBV7-2 and TRBJ2-5; 8 bases line up with TRBD1. With V trimmed by 4 bases and J by 4 bases, 8 bases remained unmatched. Looked up from germline, CDR1 is SGHTA and CDR2 is FQGNSA. This CDR3 has 15 amino acids. The CDR3 region is CASSSLRTGIETQYF. CDR3 bases: TGTGCCAGCAGCTCATTGAGGACAGGGATAGAGACCCAGTACTTC.

The chain employs TRBV6-5 and TRBJ2-5; 8 bases agree with TRBD1. Trimming removed 0 bases from V and 2 bases from J; junction bases left unmatched: 5. CDR1 is MNHEY, CDR2 SVGAGI, per germline. The CDR3 is 16 residues long. The CDR3 protein is CASSYSRTGKQETQYF. The CDR3 DNA is TGTGCCAGCAGTTACTCCCGGACAGGGAAGCAAGAGACCCAGTACTTC.